Shown below are 10 T cell receptor beta chains from a single sample sequenced in a study of cytomegalovirus exposure and HLA in healthy donors. Produced via immunoSEQ multiplex PCR; TCRdb's table is partial and in-frame only. The data hold about 300,000 clones, with roughly 90% observed a single time. The sample consisted of PBMCs. These receptor sequences come from a woman aged 18-35 years in good health and CMV-seronegative.

This chain joins TRBV4-2 and TRBJ2-7; TRBD2 is a possible D gene (6 bases). Germline CDR1 and CDR2: LGHNA and YNFKEQ. V shed 2 bases and J shed 6 bases, with 17 bases lying between them. CDR3 size: 15 residues. For the CDR3, the DNA is TGTGCCAGCAGCCAATTTAGGGGTACTAGCACCGAGCAGTACTTC. This encodes CASSQFRGTSTEQYF.

The chain employs TRBV7-2 and TRBJ2-1, with 10 bases lining up with TRBD2. From germline, CDR1 is SGHTA and CDR2 FQGNSA. The CDR3 is 16 residues long. V lost 4 bases and J lost 4; bases outside the gene matches: 7. The CDR3 is CASSSQAGGGYNEQFF. The DNA of the CDR3 is TGTGCCAGCAGCTCCCAAGCGGGAGGGGGTTACAATGAGCAGTTCTTC.

The rearrangement uses TRBV5-4 and TRBJ2-7; 11 bases match TRBD2. The CDR3 loop spans 14 amino acids. The J segment lost 6 bases and the V segment lost 3 bases, leaving 5 bases of the junction unmatched. Germline assignment: CDR1 SGHNT and CDR2 YYREEE (reference sequence). CDR3: CASSYSGRASEQYF. DNA of the CDR3: TGTGCCAGCAGCTATAGCGGGAGGGCTAGCGAGCAGTACTTC.

The rearrangement uses TRBV12-5 and TRBJ1-1; 8 nucleotides align to TRBD1. The CDR3 length is 14 residues. CDR1 is LGHNT, CDR2 FRNRAP, per germline. The CDR3 sequence is CAATLQGANTEAFF. CDR3 coding DNA: TGTGCCGCAACACTCCAGGGGGCGAACACTGAAGCTTTCTTT.

The table lists this clone with a count of one. This chain connects TRBV2 to TRBJ2-2, with TRBD2 matching 7 bases. V lost 6 bases to trimming and J lost 0 bases; unmatched junction nucleotides: 10. The germline CDR1 and CDR2 sequences are SNHLY and FYNNEI. This CDR3 has 17 residues. The CDR3 region is CASSPTSSSSNTGELFF. The CDR3 nucleotides read TGTGCCAGCAGCCCGACTAGCTCCTCTTCGAACACCGGGGAGCTGTTTTTT.

This chain uses TRBV2 with TRBJ2-6, with 9 nucleotides matching TRBD1. Germline CDR1 is SNHLY and CDR2 is FYNNEI. The CDR3 runs to 18 residues. Trimming removed 5 bases from V and 0 bases from J; junction bases left unmatched: 8. CDR3 residues: CASSWQRQGDSGANVLTF. The CDR3 coding sequence is TGTGCCAGCAGTTGGCAACGACAGGGGGACTCTGGGGCCAACGTCCTGACTTTC.

Only one count was recorded for this clone. The chain recombines TRBV5-1 with TRBJ2-4, with a possible D match to TRBD1 (6 bases). The CDR3 has 16 amino acids. V dropped 4 bases and J dropped 5 bases, with 19 bases sitting between them. The germline gives CDR1 SGHRS, CDR2 YFSETQ. The CDR3 DNA sequence: TGCGCCAGCAGCCAATCTAAGGTTCCAGGGGAAAACATTCAGTACTTC. Its protein product is CASSQSKVPGENIQYF. The variable domain in full, completed from reference TRBV5-1 and TRBJ2-4, reads KAGVTQTPRYLIKTRGQQVTLSCSPISGHRSVSWYQQTPGQGLQFLFEYFSETQRNKGNFPGRFSGRQFSNSRSEMNVSTLELGDSALYLCASSQSKVPGENIQYFGAGTRLSVL.

The rearrangement joins TRBV7-2 to TRBJ2-2; TRBD1 matches at 8 bases. The CDR3 runs to 17 residues. CDR1 is SGHTA and CDR2 is FQGNSA in the germline V gene. After removal of 5 bases from V and 5 bases from J, the junction contained 13 bases not matched to a gene. This CDR3 is CASSPGRRGPWTGELFF. The CDR3 DNA reads TGTGCCAGCAGCCCAGGCCGCAGGGGGCCTTGGACCGGGGAGCTGTTTTTT.

The gene calls are TRBV27 and TRBJ1-1, with D possibly TRBD1 on 5 matching bases. The V gene's germline CDR1 is MNHEY and CDR2 SMNVEV (reference sequence). CDR3 size: 15 residues. Deletions cut 3 bases from V and 4 bases from J, with 15 bases between. The CDR3 here is CASSFRTRGVTEAFF. The CDR3 DNA is TGTGCCAGCAGTTTTCGGACCCGGGGGGTCACTGAAGCTTTCTTT.

The rearrangement uses TRBV4-1 and TRBJ1-5; 9 bases are shared with TRBD1. The length of the CDR3 is 16 residues. Germline CDR1 and CDR2: MGHRA and YSYEKL. V gave up 2 bases and J gave up 4 bases; unmatched junction bases: 6. CDR3 nucleotide sequence: TGCGCCAGCAGCCAACCACAGGGGGCCCAAAATCAGCCCCAGCATTTT. It yields the protein CASSQPQGAQNQPQHF.